Listed here are 24 T cell receptor beta chains from one sample, sequenced in a study of blood T cells in healthy people across ages. With a J-beta primer mix and a sample-barcoded 5' primer, a second PCR ran about 7 to 12 cycles. MiXCR, applied by TCRdb to the 5' RACE reads, yields one record per CDR3 protein. The sample includes roughly 2 million distinct CDR3 sequences, around 50% of them seen just once. The source material was blood. The receptors come from a woman between 35 and 50 years old in good health.

The chain has TRBV27 and TRBJ2-7, with 8 bases that match TRBD2. This CDR3 has 16 amino acids. Germline lookup yields CDR1 MNHEY and CDR2 SMNVEV (reference sequence). J lost 0 bases, V lost 3 bases, and 7 bases had no gene match. CDR3 in DNA: TGTGCCAGCAGTTTTTTTGCGGGGGGAACCTCCTACGAGCAGTACTTC. Translating it yields CASSFFAGGTSYEQYF.

The chain employs TRBV20-1 and TRBJ2-1; TRBD1 matches 7 bases. Germline V gives CDR1 DFQATT, CDR2 SNEGSKA (reference sequence). The V gene end was trimmed by 4 bases and the J gene end by 3 bases; junction bases not matched to a gene: 6. The length of the CDR3 is 14 residues. As DNA, the CDR3 is TGCAGTGCTATCGACAGGGCCAACTACAATGAGCAGTTCTTC. It specifies CSAIDRANYNEQFF.

This clonotype was recorded at least ten times. The chain combines TRBV12-3 or TRBV12-4 with TRBJ2-5; no reliable D call. V lost 7 bases and J lost 2, with 8 bases in between. CDR3 size: 12 residues. Here the CDR3 DNA reads TGTGCCAGCACATTGGGGCAAGAGACCCAGTACTTC. This gives the protein CASTLGQETQYF.

There are a few counts of this clonotype. J is TRBJ2-7 and V is TRBV20-1; a weak D match, TRBD2 (6 bases). Trimming pared 0 bases from V and 2 bases from J, leaving 17 bases between. CDR3 length: 16 residues. Germline values: CDR1 DFQATT, CDR2 SNEGSKA (reference sequence). CDR3 loop: CSARDLLREDTYEQYF. CDR3 DNA sequence: TGCAGTGCTAGAGATCTCTTAAGGGAGGACACCTACGAGCAGTACTTC.

This clonotype was counted between two and nine times. The CDR3 protein is CASRKGLEETQYF. CDR3 DNA: TGTGCCAGCAGAAAAGGACTAGAAGAGACCCAGTACTTC. The rearrangement links TRBV6-5 to TRBJ2-5; 7 bases map to TRBD2. Germline CDR1 MNHEY, CDR2 SVGAGI. The CDR3 spans 13 residues. The V and J ends lost 6 bases and 3 bases, in that order; junction bases with no gene match: 4.

The chain recombines TRBV20-1 with TRBJ2-3; possible D gene TRBD2, 5 bases. The CDR3 runs 14 residues. Trimming pared 7 bases from V and 0 bases from J, leaving 14 bases between. Germline loops: CDR1 DFQATT, CDR2 SNEGSKA (reference sequence). CDR3 sequence reads: CSGRDLASTDTQYF. CDR3 bases: TGCAGTGGGAGAGACCTAGCTAGCACAGATACGCAGTATTTT.

The V and J genes are TRBV13 and TRBJ2-2, with D unclear. Trimming shortened V by 1 base and J by 0 bases, and 9 bases separated the two germline ends. The CDR3 is 16 amino acids. Germline lookup yields CDR1 PRHDT and CDR2 FYEKMQ (reference sequence). CDR3 in amino acids: CASSLVAESNTGELFF. The CDR3 nucleotides read TGTGCCAGCAGCTTAGTGGCAGAATCGAACACCGGGGAGCTGTTTTTT. Drawing the rest from reference TRBV13 and TRBJ2-2, the complete variable domain is AAGVIQSPRHLIKEKRETATLKCYPIPRHDTVYWYQQGPGQDPQFLISFYEKMQSDKGSIPDRFSAQQFSDYHSELNMSSLELGDSALYFCASSLVAESNTGELFFGEGSRLTVL.

This clonotype came up many times. The chain combines TRBV29-1 with TRBJ2-5; D might be TRBD2 (5 bases). V lost 7 bases, J lost 3 bases, and 12 bases lay in between. Germline loops: CDR1 SQVTM, CDR2 ANQGSEA. This CDR3 has 12 residues. The CDR3 region is CSAGVQEETQYF. Written as DNA, the CDR3 is TGCAGCGCCGGGGTTCAGGAAGAGACCCAGTACTTC. Supplemented by reference TRBV29-1 and TRBJ2-5, the full variable domain reads SAVISQKPSRDICQRGTSLTIQCQVDSQVTMMFWYRQQPGQSLTLIATANQGSEATYESGFVIDKFPISRPNLTFSTLTVSNMSPEDSSIYLCSAGVQEETQYFGPGTRLLVL.

The V gene is TRBV29-1, the J gene TRBJ1-2; D gene uncertain. Trimming cost V 1 base and J 5 bases, with 8 bases left between them. Germline values: CDR1 SQVTM, CDR2 ANQGSEA. The CDR3 runs to 12 residues. The CDR3 here is CSVEAVGYGYTF. The CDR3 DNA reads TGCAGCGTTGAAGCCGTAGGATATGGCTACACCTTC.

The rearrangement uses TRBV20-1 and TRBJ2-7, with a tentative D call TRBD1 (6 bases). This CDR3 spans 13 amino acids. The germline V and J ends were trimmed by 5 bases and 4 bases, with 15 bases remaining between them. Per the germline V gene, CDR1 is DFQATT and CDR2 is SNEGSKA (reference sequence). CDR3 DNA: TGCAGTGCTTTCGGGACAACAGATTACGAGCAGTACTTC. This gives the protein CSAFGTTDYEQYF.

The rearrangement joins TRBV20-1 to TRBJ2-3; 8 bases match TRBD1. V dropped 6 bases and J dropped 2; count of bases not matched to a gene: 10. Germline assignment: CDR1 DFQATT and CDR2 SNEGSKA (reference sequence). The CDR3 is made up of 15 amino acids. CDR3 in amino acids: CSAADPDRVTDTQYF. CDR3 DNA: TGCAGTGCCGCTGACCCGGACAGGGTCACAGATACGCAGTATTTT.

This CDR3 reads CASSLPADRVMNTEAFF. The CDR3 DNA is TGCGCCAGCAGCTTGCCTGCGGACAGGGTCATGAACACTGAAGCTTTCTTT. The gene calls are TRBV5-1 and TRBJ1-1; the match to TRBD1 covers 8 bases. V lost 1 base and J lost 0; bases outside the gene matches: 8. Germline-derived CDR1 and CDR2 are SGHRS and YFSETQ. The CDR3 totals 17 residues.

The chain uses TRBV9 and TRBJ2-5, with TRBD2 matching over 9 bases. The junction had 10 bases not matched to a gene; V was cut back by 4 bases and J by 3 bases. Germline CDR1 and CDR2: SGDLS and YYNGEE. The CDR3 totals 16 residues. The CDR3 loop is CASSPSGGTNKETQYF. The CDR3 DNA reads as TGTGCCAGCAGCCCCAGCGGGGGGACTAACAAAGAGACCCAGTACTTC.

The chain uses TRBV18 and TRBJ1-1, with TRBD1 as a possible D gene (5 bases). V was cut by 3 bases and J by 1 base, with 18 bases left in between. Germline V gene lookup returns CDR1 KGHSH and CDR2 LQKENI. The CDR3 totals 17 residues. The CDR3 sequence is CASSPMPQELANTEAFF. In DNA, the CDR3 is TGTGCCAGCTCACCTATGCCACAGGAGTTGGCGAACACTGAAGCTTTCTTT.

The chain combines TRBV29-1 with TRBJ1-2; 9 bases are shared with TRBD1. Germline V gene lookup returns CDR1 SQVTM and CDR2 ANQGSEA. V was pared by 6 bases and J by 0 bases, with 2 bases of the junction left unmatched. The CDR3 totals 13 residues. This CDR3 is CSVGTGPNYGYTF. DNA for the CDR3: TGCAGCGTAGGGACAGGGCCTAACTATGGCTACACCTTC.

The rearrangement joins TRBV20-1 to TRBJ2-4; D not certain. V gave up 7 bases and J gave up 4 bases, with 17 bases separating them. Germline-derived CDR1 and CDR2 are DFQATT and SNEGSKA (reference sequence). The CDR3 runs 14 residues. CDR3 in amino acids: CSVLSWDLKNIQYF. In DNA, the CDR3 is TGCAGTGTCCTCTCCTGGGATCTTAAAAACATTCAGTACTTC.

The chain recombines TRBV7-9 with TRBJ2-5; 10 positions match TRBD2. The V and J ends lost 3 bases and 6 bases, in that order; junction bases with no gene match: 7. The germline gives CDR1 SEHNR, CDR2 FQNEAQ (reference sequence). This CDR3 spans 15 amino acids. The CDR3 loop is CASSFFSGGPKTQYF. CDR3 bases: TGTGCCAGCAGCTTCTTTAGCGGGGGGCCTAAGACCCAGTACTTC.

V and J are TRBV20-1 and TRBJ2-7; TRBD1 aligns across 9 bases. Germline V lookup: CDR1 DFQATT, CDR2 SNEGSKA (reference sequence). J gave up 4 bases and V 3 bases, and 7 bases lay outside the gene matches. This CDR3 is 14 amino acids long. The chain's CDR3 is CSARGFDRGYEQYF. The CDR3 DNA sequence: TGCAGTGCTAGGGGATTCGACAGGGGGTACGAGCAGTACTTC.

J is TRBJ1-2 and V is TRBV7-2, with a tentative D call TRBD1 (6 bases). CDR1 SGHTA and CDR2 FQGNSA come from the germline V gene. V lost 3 bases, J lost 8 bases, and 19 bases lay in between. The CDR3 sequence is 15 residues long. The DNA for the CDR3 is TGTGCCAGCAGCTTCCAGGGGCCCATCGGGGGGGGCTACACCTTC. Amino acids: CASSFQGPIGGGYTF.

This rearrangement joins TRBV28 to TRBJ1-4; 9 nucleotides line up with TRBD1. The junction had 16 bases not matched to a gene; V was cut back by 3 bases and J by 5 bases. This CDR3 spans 19 amino acids. CDR1 is MDHEN and CDR2 is SYDVKM in the germline V gene. In nucleotides, the CDR3 is TGTGCCAGCAGTTTTTATACAGGGGGCGCGAGGGTCGGAAATGAAAAACTGTTTTTT. Translated: CASSFYTGGARVGNEKLFF. Drawing the rest from reference TRBV28 and TRBJ1-4, the complete variable domain is DVKVTQSSRYLVKRTGEKVFLECVQDMDHENMFWYRQDPGLGLRLIYFSYDVKMKEKGDIPEGYSVSREKKERFSLILESASTNQTSMYLCASSFYTGGARVGNEKLFFGSGTQLSVL.

This rearrangement joins TRBV7-2 to TRBJ1-6, with TRBD1 identical over 9 bases. This CDR3 is built from 15 residues. V trimming: 1 base; J trimming: 10 bases; junction bases outside the gene matches: 5. Germline CDR1 reads SGHTA; CDR2 reads FQGNSA. The CDR3, as DNA: TGTGCCAGCAGCTTAGAGGGGACAGGGCGATCACCCCTCCACTTT. Amino acids: CASSLEGTGRSPLHF.

The rearrangement joins TRBV20-1 to TRBJ1-2, with D possibly being TRBD1 (5 bases). This CDR3 region has 16 residues. V lost 6 bases and J lost 1, with 21 bases in between. Germline CDR1 is DFQATT and CDR2 is SNEGSKA (reference sequence). The CDR3 DNA reads TGCAGTGCCCCCGGTGGGACTGATTCCTTTAACTATGGCTACACCTTC. This gives the protein CSAPGGTDSFNYGYTF.

This clonotype occurred a few times. The chain uses TRBV27 and TRBJ2-1; no firm D call. Germline V gene lookup returns CDR1 MNHEY and CDR2 SMNVEV (reference sequence). The V end lost 6 bases, the J end lost 10 bases, and 16 bases lay between the germline ends. This CDR3 is built from 13 residues. CDR3 nucleotides: TGTGCCAGCAGCATAACCCCCCCCAGCGAGCAGTTCTTC. It encodes CASSITPPSEQFF.

This clonotype appeared a few times. V is TRBV12-5 and J is TRBJ2-5; unclear D gene. The CDR3 sequence is 13 residues long. CDR1 LGHNT and CDR2 FRNRAP come from the germline V gene. The germline V and J ends were trimmed by 1 base and 4 bases, with 7 bases remaining between them. The CDR3 DNA reads as TGTGCTAGTGGTTTGGCCCCAGGAGAGACCCAGTACTTC. This codes for CASGLAPGETQYF.